These 23 T cell receptor beta chains were sequenced from one sample in a study of T cell responses to AZD1222 COVID-19 vaccine. The assay was immunoSEQ multiplex PCR, and TCRdb's table has in-frame clones only and misses some. The sample consists of under 170,000 clones, around 94% of them appearing once. Sequenced here: peripheral blood, sampled on day 0 of AZD1222 vaccination. These TCRs come from an adult in good health.

The chain has TRBV18 and TRBJ1-2; the D is unclear. The CDR3 spans 14 residues. The V and J ends lost 0 bases and 6 bases respectively, with 11 bases between them. Germline CDR1 is KGHSH and CDR2 is LQKENI. The CDR3 is CASSPPAGRHGYTF. For the CDR3, the DNA is TGTGCCAGCTCACCACCGGCAGGCCGTCATGGCTACACCTTC.

The J gene is TRBJ2-1, the V gene TRBV14, with unresolved D. The germline V gene encodes CDR1 SGHDN and CDR2 FVKESK. The V end lost 2 bases, the J end lost 4 bases, and 6 bases lay between the germline ends. This CDR3 spans 13 amino acids. Here the CDR3 reads CASSQLEYNEQFF. CDR3 nucleotide sequence: TGTGCCAGCAGCCAACTCGAGTACAATGAGCAGTTCTTC.

The chain has TRBV19 and TRBJ1-1; D remains ambiguous. Trimming pared 10 bases from V and 6 bases from J, leaving 15 bases between. Germline CDR1 and CDR2: LNHDA and SQIVND (reference sequence). The CDR3 length is 12 residues. For the CDR3, the DNA is TGTGCCACTACAAACCGGGGATCTGAAGCTTTCTTT. It encodes CATTNRGSEAFF.

The chain uses TRBV7-9 and TRBJ1-1; TRBD1 is a possible D gene (5 bases). Deletions cut 1 base from V and 2 bases from J, with 14 bases between. This CDR3 comprises 16 residues. The germline V gene has CDR1 SEHNR and CDR2 FQNEAQ (reference sequence). CDR3 protein: CASSLVPGWINTEAFF. As DNA, the CDR3 is TGTGCCAGCAGCTTAGTTCCAGGGTGGATAAACACTGAAGCTTTCTTT.

The V call is TRBV18, the J call TRBJ1-2; no firm D call. Germline CDR1 reads KGHSH; CDR2 reads LQKENI. The CDR3 length is 17 residues. The V and J ends lost 0 bases and 0 bases respectively, with 14 bases between them. The CDR3 sequence is CASSPPASLLANYGYTF. Here the CDR3 DNA reads TGTGCCAGCTCACCACCGGCCAGTCTACTAGCTAACTATGGCTACACCTTC.

This clone has only one observation. V gene TRBV19 combines with J gene TRBJ1-1; a weak D match, TRBD1 (6 bases). Germline CDR1 and CDR2: LNHDA and SQIVND (reference sequence). Trimming cost V 6 bases and J 5 bases, with 13 bases left between them. The CDR3 covers 13 residues. CDR3 loop: CASRTGQRTEAFF. The CDR3 bases are TGTGCCAGTAGAACTGGACAGCGGACTGAAGCTTTCTTT.

CDR3 DNA: TGTGCCAGCAGTCCCGCGCAGGAGGGGCCCCAGCATTTT. This sequence encodes CASSPAQEGPQHF. The chain couples TRBV12-3 or TRBV12-4 to TRBJ1-5, with D unresolved. This CDR3 has 13 residues. Trimming removed 5 bases from V and 9 bases from J, with 14 bases in between.

The V and J genes are TRBV6-6 and TRBJ1-2; D is unclear. Germline V gives CDR1 MNHNY, CDR2 SVGAGI (reference sequence). CDR3 length equals 13 residues. The germline V and J ends were trimmed by 5 bases and 4 bases, with 11 bases remaining between them. The CDR3 region has the DNA TGTGCCAGCAGTGGGAGGGTCCCCTATGGCTACACCTTC. Residues: CASSGRVPYGYTF.

The CDR3 DNA reads TGTGCCAGCAGCCGTACAGGGGCGGACACCGGGGAGCTGTTTTTT. Encoded protein: CASSRTGADTGELFF. The chain links TRBV6-4 to TRBJ2-2, with TRBD1 identical over 7 bases. The CDR3 sequence is 15 residues long. In germline, CDR1 is MRHNA, CDR2 SNTAGT. Unmatched junction bases numbered 7, after V lost 6 bases and J lost 3 bases.

The chain links TRBV7-9 to TRBJ1-3; D remains ambiguous. V lost 1 base and J 0 bases, leaving 7 bases between the germline ends. The germline gives CDR1 SEHNR, CDR2 FQNEAQ (reference sequence). The CDR3 runs to 15 residues. The CDR3 reads CASSLVPDSGNTIYF. The CDR3 DNA sequence: TGTGCCAGCAGCTTAGTTCCTGACTCTGGAAACACCATATATTTT.

The CDR3: CASSPRGGGYGYTF. The CDR3 nucleotides read TGTGCCAGCAGCCCCCGCGGAGGGGGCTATGGCTACACCTTC. The gene calls are TRBV7-6 and TRBJ1-2, with D possibly TRBD1 on 6 matching bases. There are 14 residues in the CDR3. The germline V and J ends were trimmed by 5 bases and 4 bases, with 14 bases remaining between them. Germline CDR1 SGHVS, CDR2 FNYEAQ.

This clone was found a few times. The chain joins TRBV2 to TRBJ1-1, with D maybe TRBD1 (6 bases). The germline V gene has CDR1 SNHLY and CDR2 FYNNEI. There are 13 residues in the CDR3. V was clipped by 5 bases and J by 4 bases, with 11 bases between them. CDR3 nucleotides: TGTGCCAGCAGTTCAACAGGGATCACTGAAGCTTTCTTT. It encodes CASSSTGITEAFF.

V and J are TRBV4-2 and TRBJ2-3, with D hard to call. V gave up 2 bases and J gave up 0 bases, with 15 bases separating them. CDR3 size: 17 residues. The germline CDR1 and CDR2 sequences are LGHNA and YNFKEQ. The CDR3 spells CASSQTFAATSTDTQYF. The CDR3 nucleotides are TGTGCCAGCAGCCAAACCTTCGCGGCAACTAGCACAGATACGCAGTATTTT.

V is TRBV5-4 and J is TRBJ2-5, with D perhaps given as TRBD1 or TRBD2 (5 bases each). V dropped 4 bases and J dropped 2 bases, with 15 bases sitting between them. Germline V gene lookup returns CDR1 SGHNT and CDR2 YYREEE (reference sequence). The CDR3 is 15 amino acids. The DNA of the CDR3 is TGTGCCAGCAGCCACAACCCGGGGCGACAAGAGACCCAGTACTTC. Encoded protein: CASSHNPGRQETQYF.

The chain links TRBV21-1 to TRBJ2-3; the table's D call TRBD1 went unverified against the DNA. TRBV21-1 is tagged as a pseudogene. The CDR3 spans 14 residues. DNA of the CDR3: TGTGCCAGCAGCAAAGACAGGGGGGCAGATACGCAGTATTTT. It specifies CASSKDRGADTQYF.

The chain has TRBV10-3 and TRBJ1-1; no firm D call. Germline lookup yields CDR1 ENHRY and CDR2 SYGVKD. The length of the CDR3 is 13 residues. V lost 7 bases, J lost 1 base, and 10 bases lay in between. Here the CDR3 DNA reads TGTGCCATCACCCCGACCTCGAACACTGAAGCTTTCTTT. This encodes CAITPTSNTEAFF.

V gene TRBV2 combines with J gene TRBJ2-5; D not certain. Trimming left V 2 bases short and J 5 bases short, with 9 bases between. Germline V gene lookup returns CDR1 SNHLY and CDR2 FYNNEI. The CDR3 is 13 residues long. The CDR3 DNA is TGTGCCAGCAGTGAATCGTGGGTGGAGACCCAGTACTTC. The encoded protein is CASSESWVETQYF.

CDR3 in amino acids: CASSSSGQGNVGTEAFF. The CDR3 DNA reads TGCGCCAGCAGCTCTTCCGGACAGGGGAACGTGGGCACTGAAGCTTTCTTT. The rearrangement joins TRBV5-1 to TRBJ1-1; 9 bases align to TRBD1. CDR1 is SGHRS and CDR2 is YFSETQ in the germline V gene. The CDR3 runs 17 residues. Trimming took 3 bases from V and 4 from J; bases not matched to a gene: 13.

Worth noting for this clone: Other DNA variants within this sample encode the same CDR3. CDR3 bases: TGTGCCAGCAGCTTGGACAGGGGCCAGCCCCAGCATTTT. It yields the protein CASSLDRGQPQHF. The chain has TRBV7-2 and TRBJ1-5; 9 nucleotides align to TRBD1. V lost 3 bases to trimming and J lost 7 bases; unmatched junction nucleotides: 1. This CDR3 comprises 13 residues. CDR1 and CDR2 (germline): SGHTA, FQGNSA. Together with reference TRBV7-2 and TRBJ1-5, the CDR3 gives the full variable domain: GAGVSQSPSNKVTEKGKDVELRCDPISGHTALYWYRQSLGQGLEFLIYFQGNSAPDKSGLPSDRFSAERTGGSVSTLTIQRTQQEDSAVYLCASSLDRGQPQHFGDGTRLSIL.

This chain uses TRBV6-5 with TRBJ2-1; D is tentatively TRBD1 or TRBD2 (5 bases each). The CDR3 loop spans 14 amino acids. Trimming cost V 6 bases and J 6 bases, with 15 bases left between them. Per the germline V gene, CDR1 is MNHEY and CDR2 is SVGAGI. The CDR3 region is CASRPPLGGNEQFF. DNA of the CDR3: TGTGCCAGCAGACCCCCCCTTGGGGGCAATGAGCAGTTCTTC.

This rearrangement joins TRBV5-6 to TRBJ1-6; D is ambiguous. The V gene lost 4 bases and the J gene lost 2 bases, with 13 bases spanning the gap. The CDR3 covers 16 residues. Germline V gene lookup returns CDR1 SGHDT and CDR2 YYEEEE. The CDR3 DNA follows: TGTGCCAGCAGCCCTAGACCGGCAGCCTATAATTCACCCCTCCACTTT. This encodes CASSPRPAAYNSPLHF. Full variable domain (remainder filled in from reference TRBV5-6 and TRBJ1-6): DAGVTQSPTHLIKTRGQQVTLRCSPKSGHDTVSWYQQALGQGPQFIFQYYEEEERQRGNFPDRFSGHQFPNYSSELNVNALLLGDSALYLCASSPRPAAYNSPLHFGNGTRLTVT.

The chain employs TRBV12-5 and TRBJ1-2, with 9 positions matching TRBD1. The germline V gene encodes CDR1 LGHNT and CDR2 FRNRAP. V lost 0 bases to trimming and J lost 13 bases; unmatched junction nucleotides: 18. The CDR3 is 17 residues long. DNA of the CDR3: TGTGCTAGTGGTTTGGTCCTAACTTTACCCGGGACAGGGTCCTTCACCTTC. It encodes CASGLVLTLPGTGSFTF.

The CDR3 nucleotides read TGTGCCAGCAGCCGAAGAGGGGATCAGCCCCAGCATTTT. Its translation: CASSRRGDQPQHF. The rearrangement joins TRBV27 to TRBJ1-5, with D perhaps matching TRBD1 (5 bases). CDR3 length: 13 amino acids. V was pared by 6 bases and J by 5 bases, with 11 bases between. CDR1 and CDR2 (germline): MNHEY, SMNVEV (reference sequence).